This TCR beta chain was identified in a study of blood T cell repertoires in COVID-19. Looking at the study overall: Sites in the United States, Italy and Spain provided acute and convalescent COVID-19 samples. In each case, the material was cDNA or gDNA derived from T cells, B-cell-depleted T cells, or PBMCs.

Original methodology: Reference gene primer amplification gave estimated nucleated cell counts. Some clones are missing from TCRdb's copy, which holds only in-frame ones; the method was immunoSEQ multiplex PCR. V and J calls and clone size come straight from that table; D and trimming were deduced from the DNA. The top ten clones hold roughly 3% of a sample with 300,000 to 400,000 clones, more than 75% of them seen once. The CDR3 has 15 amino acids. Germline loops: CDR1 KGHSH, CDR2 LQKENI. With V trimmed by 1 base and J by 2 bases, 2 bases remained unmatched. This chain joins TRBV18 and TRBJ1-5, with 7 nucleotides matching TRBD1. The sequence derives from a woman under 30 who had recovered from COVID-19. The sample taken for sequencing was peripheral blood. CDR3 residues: CASSPRDSRNQPQHF. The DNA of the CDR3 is TGTGCCAGCTCACCACGGGACAGCCGCAATCAGCCCCAGCATTTT.